What follows is one T cell receptor beta chain and its context. The antigen remains unidentified. TCRdb ran MiXCR on the 5' RACE reads and lists one entry per CDR3 protein. Of 700,000 to 850,000 distinct CDR3 sequences in the sample, approximately 12% were seen once. The entry originates in a study of CD8 T cells in ankylosing spondylitis. Overall study results and limits: In peripheral blood, disease-linked CD8+ clones occurred at relatively low frequencies. Ankylosing spondylitis blood seemed to carry a telltale TCR beta motif made of several highly homologous variants.

Germline V gene sequence: CDR1 SGHAT, CDR2 FQNNGV. V was pared by 6 bases and J by 9 bases, with 27 bases between. The CDR3 is made up of 18 amino acids. The sample was blood, either unsorted or a sorted T cell fraction (not recorded which). J is TRBJ1-6 and V is TRBV11-2, with a weak D call TRBD1 (6 bases). The clonotype was recovered from a male donor with ankylosing spondylitis. In nucleotides, the CDR3 is TGTGCCAGCAGGATAGGGACGGGTTTGAGCAGGGGAGGTTCACCCCTCCACTTT. The encoded protein is CASRIGTGLSRGGSPLHF.